Below are 26 T cell receptor beta chains sequenced from a single sample in a study of cytomegalovirus exposure and HLA in healthy donors. The study ran its PCR with 60 Vbeta and 13 Jbeta primers. Sequencing used immunoSEQ multiplex PCR; TCRdb keeps in-frame clones, though not all of them. The data show roughly 110,000 clones, and the top ten clones hold around 6.5%. Sequenced: PBMCs. The receptors derive from a man in his forties in good health and CMV-seropositive.

The genes are TRBV19 and TRBJ2-1; 13 bases are shared with TRBD2. The CDR3 covers 15 residues. V lost 3 bases and J lost 6; bases outside the gene matches: 2. In germline, CDR1 is LNHDA, CDR2 SQIVND (reference sequence). Here the CDR3 DNA reads TGTGCCAGTAGTATCAGACTAGCGGGAGGCAATGAGCAGTTCTTC. This codes for CASSIRLAGGNEQFF.

J is TRBJ2-1 and V is TRBV7-9; tentative D call: TRBD2 (6 bases). The CDR3 totals 19 residues. Germline CDR1 reads SEHNR; CDR2 reads FQNEAQ (reference sequence). V was pared by 4 bases and J by 2 bases, with 24 bases between. CDR3: CASSSTPSLAPGPYNEQFF. The CDR3 region has the DNA TGTGCCAGCAGCTCAACCCCCTCTCTAGCGCCCGGACCCTACAATGAGCAGTTCTTC.

The chain employs TRBV6-1 and TRBJ2-5, with 8 positions matching TRBD1. J was trimmed by 3 bases and V by 7 bases; bases with no gene match: 7. Germline V lookup: CDR1 MNHNS, CDR2 SASEGT. The CDR3 sequence is 14 residues long. CDR3 nucleotides: TGTGCCAGCAAGGAAGGGACAGGAAAAGAGACCCAGTACTTC. As protein: CASKEGTGKETQYF.

V and J are TRBV9 and TRBJ2-1; TRBD2 matches at 7 bases. The CDR3 extends over 14 amino acids. Germline V lookup: CDR1 SGDLS, CDR2 YYNGEE. Trimming cost V 0 bases and J 15 bases; bases outside gene matches: 12. The DNA for the CDR3 is TGTGCCAGCAGCGTAGGCAGCGGGGAGGTTGAGGGGTTCTTC. Protein: CASSVGSGEVEGFF.

The rearrangement joins TRBV7-2 to TRBJ2-7; TRBD2 agrees at 10 bases. The CDR3 runs 18 residues. The trim removed 5 bases at V and 0 bases at J, leaving 13 bases unmatched. Germline V lookup: CDR1 SGHTA, CDR2 FQGNSA. This CDR3 reads CASSARGPSGSISYEQYF. CDR3 nucleotide sequence: TGTGCCAGCAGCGCCCGAGGGCCTAGCGGGAGTATCTCCTACGAGCAGTACTTC.

J is TRBJ2-2 and V is TRBV10-2, with 14 bases identical to TRBD2. This CDR3 is 16 amino acids long. V lost 4 bases, J lost 7 bases, and 5 bases stayed unmatched. Germline CDR1 is WSHSY and CDR2 is SAAADI. The CDR3: CASSGLAGGPGGELFF. CDR3 DNA sequence: TGCGCCAGCAGTGGACTAGCGGGAGGGCCCGGCGGGGAGCTGTTTTTT.

J is TRBJ2-7 and V is TRBV4-1; weak D call: TRBD2 (5 bases). Trimming took off 4 bases at V and 3 bases at J, with 13 bases between the two ends. The length of the CDR3 is 14 residues. Per germline, CDR1 MGHRA and CDR2 YSYEKL. The CDR3 coding sequence is TGCGCCAGCAGCCGTGTTGGACGGGGCTACGAGCAGTACTTC. Its protein product is CASSRVGRGYEQYF.

This chain joins TRBV2 and TRBJ2-7, with D maybe TRBD2 (6 bases). V lost 11 bases and J lost 4, with 15 bases in between. The CDR3 sequence is 12 residues long. Germline V gene data show CDR1 as SNHLY and CDR2 as FYNNEI. In DNA form, the CDR3 reads TGTGCCGCGGGACTTGCAAGATACGAGCAGTACTTC. As protein: CAAGLARYEQYF.

The CDR3 sequence: CASSLLGLAGGHTGELFF. CDR3 coding DNA: TGTGCCAGCAGCTTGTTAGGACTAGCGGGAGGGCACACCGGGGAGCTGTTTTTT. J is TRBJ2-2 and V is TRBV5-5, with 15 bases aligning to TRBD2. In germline, CDR1 is SGHKS, CDR2 YYEKEE (reference sequence). V was pared by 1 base and J by 3 bases, with 4 bases of the junction left unmatched. This CDR3 has 18 amino acids.

This chain joins TRBV5-1 and TRBJ2-3, with a possible D match to TRBD2 (6 bases). The CDR3 consists of 13 residues. Germline V gives CDR1 SGHRS, CDR2 YFSETQ. V was pared by 5 bases and J by 0 bases, with 7 bases between. The CDR3 coding sequence is TGCGCCAGCAGGAGCGGGAGCACAGATACGCAGTATTTT. It codes for CASRSGSTDTQYF.

The V and J genes are TRBV7-9 and TRBJ2-5; D perhaps matches TRBD1 (6 bases). There are 11 residues in the CDR3. Germline CDR1 is SEHNR and CDR2 is FQNEAQ (reference sequence). V gave up 7 bases and J gave up 7 bases, with 10 bases separating them. DNA for the CDR3: TGTGCCAGCACCAAACAGGGGACCCAGTACTTC. It codes for CASTKQGTQYF. The full variable domain, completed using reference TRBV7-9 and TRBJ2-5, is DTGVSQNPRHKITKRGQNVTFRCDPISEHNRLYWYRQTLGQGPEFLTYFQNEAQLEKSRLLSDRFSAERPKGSFSTLEIQRTEQGDSAMYLCASTKQGTQYFGPGTRLLVL.

This chain joins TRBV29-1 and TRBJ2-2; TRBD2 might be the D (6 bases). Germline V gives CDR1 SQVTM, CDR2 ANQGSEA. Trimming cost V 4 bases and J 4 bases, with 10 bases left between them. The CDR3 totals 13 residues. The CDR3 bases are TGCAGCGTTGTCGGGAGCAGCACCGGGGAGCTGTTTTTT. It yields the protein CSVVGSSTGELFF.

V is TRBV7-2 and J is TRBJ1-5; 7 bases are a match to TRBD1. CDR1 and CDR2 from the germline V gene are SGHTA and FQGNSA. CDR3 size: 15 residues. With 5 bases clipped from V and 0 bases from J, the junction kept 4 bases outside the gene matches. The CDR3 reads CASSQGQSSNQPQHF. As DNA, the CDR3 is TGTGCCAGCAGCCAGGGACAGTCTAGCAATCAGCCCCAGCATTTT.

The CDR3 DNA reads TGTGCCAGCAGAACTAGCGCAAACTACAATGAGCAGTTCTTC. Its protein product is CASRTSANYNEQFF. This chain connects TRBV25-1 to TRBJ2-1; TRBD2 matches at 7 bases. Germline V gives CDR1 MGHDK, CDR2 SYGVNS. The CDR3 spans 14 residues. Trimming removed 6 bases from V and 3 bases from J; junction bases left unmatched: 5.

V gene TRBV6-1 combines with J gene TRBJ2-3; D possibly corresponds to TRBD2 (5 bases). Trimming removed 2 bases from V and 2 bases from J, with 14 bases in between. Germline CDR1 is MNHNS and CDR2 is SASEGT. The CDR3 covers 16 residues. CDR3 nucleotides: TGTGCCAGCAGTGAACGCCTCGGGGTTTACACAGATACGCAGTATTTT. Its protein is CASSERLGVYTDTQYF.

The chain has TRBV5-1 and TRBJ2-7, with a weak D call TRBD1 (5 bases). The length of the CDR3 is 14 residues. Germline lookup yields CDR1 SGHRS and CDR2 YFSETQ. V was cut by 5 bases and J by 3 bases, with 15 bases left in between. The CDR3: CASRKLAQGYEQYF. The CDR3 coding sequence is TGCGCCAGCAGAAAATTGGCGCAGGGCTACGAGCAGTACTTC.

J is TRBJ1-2 and V is TRBV29-1; TRBD1 matches at 11 bases. The length of the CDR3 is 17 residues. Germline V gene lookup returns CDR1 SQVTM and CDR2 ANQGSEA. Losses at the gene ends were 2 bases for V and 3 bases for J; bases not matched to a gene: 11. The CDR3 DNA is TGCAGCGTTGAATGGGGTGTTTGGACAGGGGGCCACTATGGCTACACCTTC. Its translation: CSVEWGVWTGGHYGYTF.

This rearrangement joins TRBV5-6 to TRBJ2-5; 9 nucleotides line up with TRBD2. Germline V lookup: CDR1 SGHDT, CDR2 YYEEEE. J lost 2 bases, V lost 3 bases, and 8 bases had no gene match. The CDR3 is 16 amino acids. This CDR3 reads CASSWRLAGVQETQYF. In DNA, the CDR3 is TGTGCCAGCAGCTGGCGGTTAGCGGGAGTACAAGAGACCCAGTACTTC.

The chain combines TRBV27 with TRBJ2-7; possibly TRBD1 for D (7 bases). This CDR3 has 14 amino acids. V was cut by 2 bases and J by 3 bases, with 11 bases left in between. Germline values: CDR1 MNHEY, CDR2 SMNVEV (reference sequence). For the CDR3, the DNA is TGTGCCAGCAGTTTAAGGCAGGGGGGCTACGAGCAGTACTTC. It specifies CASSLRQGGYEQYF.

This sequence joins TRBV6-5 and TRBJ2-2; TRBD2 aligns across 8 bases. The germline gives CDR1 MNHEY, CDR2 SVGAGI. The CDR3 is 13 residues long. This CDR3 reads CAHGAGGTGELFF. The CDR3 nucleotides read TGTGCGCACGGGGCGGGAGGCACCGGGGAGCTGTTTTTT.

The V call is TRBV6-1, the J call TRBJ2-7; the D gene is possibly TRBD1 (6 bases). Germline assignment: CDR1 MNHNS and CDR2 SASEGT. The CDR3 spans 15 residues. Trimming left V 0 bases short and J 3 bases short, with 12 bases between. CDR3 loop: CASSEASGTLYEQYF. Written as DNA, the CDR3 is TGTGCCAGCAGTGAAGCGTCCGGGACACTCTACGAGCAGTACTTC.

The chain joins TRBV6-6 to TRBJ1-1, with unresolved D. Looked up from germline, CDR1 is MNHNY and CDR2 is SVGAGI (reference sequence). Trimming removed 0 bases from V and 7 bases from J, with 12 bases in between. This CDR3 is built from 14 residues. The CDR3, as DNA: TGTGCCAGCAGTTACTCGGGTGGGGAGCATGAAGCTTTCTTT. It codes for CASSYSGGEHEAFF.

The V call is TRBV5-1, the J call TRBJ1-3, with a weak D call TRBD1 (6 bases). The CDR3 is made up of 16 amino acids. CDR1 SGHRS and CDR2 YFSETQ come from the germline V gene. Trimming shortened V by 3 bases and J by 1 base, and 14 bases separated the two germline ends. In DNA, the CDR3 is TGCGCCAGCAGCTCCGGGACATCGAGTTCTGGAAACACCATATATTTT. Protein sequence: CASSSGTSSSGNTIYF.

This chain uses TRBV29-1 with TRBJ2-3; 7 bases are shared with TRBD1. The CDR3 covers 14 residues. The V gene end was trimmed by 6 bases and the J gene end by 0 bases; junction bases not matched to a gene: 6. Looked up from germline, CDR1 is SQVTM and CDR2 is ANQGSEA. The CDR3 coding sequence is TGCAGCGTCGTGACAGGGCTCAGCACAGATACGCAGTATTTT. It is translated as CSVVTGLSTDTQYF.

The chain recombines TRBV5-1 with TRBJ2-1; 9 bases map to TRBD2. V lost 2 bases to trimming and J lost 4 bases; unmatched junction nucleotides: 4. Germline V lookup: CDR1 SGHRS, CDR2 YFSETQ. This CDR3 has 15 amino acids. CDR3 in DNA: TGCGCCAGCAGCTTCGCGGGAGGGTTATACAATGAGCAGTTCTTC. This translates into CASSFAGGLYNEQFF.

The V call is TRBV7-2, the J call TRBJ2-5; 13 bases are shared with TRBD2. The CDR3 covers 16 residues. Germline V gives CDR1 SGHTA, CDR2 FQGNSA. The trim removed 4 bases at V and 1 base at J, leaving 3 bases unmatched. CDR3 sequence (DNA): TGTGCCAGCAGCTCCTGGACTAGCGGGGGCCAAGAGACCCAGTACTTC. Translation gives CASSSWTSGGQETQYF.